The clone carrying this T cell receptor beta chain has a handful of counts. The junction differs from germline at one of its ends, possibly a read error. The CDR3 spans 14 residues. Germline values: CDR1 SSHAT, CDR2 FNYEAQ (reference sequence). These data are taken from a study of early T cells in non-severe SARS-CoV-2 infection. TCRdb redid the calling of the 5' RACE reads with MiXCR, one entry per CDR3 protein. In the table there are about 92,000 distinct CDR3 sequences, around 15% of which are singletons. The chain joins TRBV7-7 to TRBJ2-3, with D unclear. The sample taken for sequencing was whole blood. This clonotype was obtained from an adult who was a healthcare worker with PCR-confirmed SARS-CoV-2 infection or an uninfected control (not recorded which). The CDR3: CASSFDIGTDTQYF. The CDR3 nucleotides are TGTGCTAGCAGCTTCGACATAGGCACAGATACGCAGTATTTT.